Following are 21 T cell receptor beta chains from one sample sequenced in a study of blood T cell repertoires in COVID-19. Using immunoSEQ multiplex PCR, the repertoire was profiled, and TCRdb retains in-frame clones only, with some absent. The data hold 150,000 to 200,000 clones, with 85% to 90% observed a single time. The sequenced material came from peripheral blood. These receptor sequences come from a man aged 50 to 59 with acute or convalescent COVID-19.

V gene TRBV11-2 combines with J gene TRBJ2-7; 7 nucleotides line up with TRBD2. Germline values: CDR1 SGHAT, CDR2 FQNNGV. CDR3 length equals 15 residues. V gave up 0 bases and J gave up 0 bases; unmatched junction bases: 2. The CDR3 sequence is CASSLEGGSSYEQYF. The CDR3 region has the DNA TGTGCCAGCAGCTTAGAAGGCGGGAGCTCCTACGAGCAGTACTTC.

This clone occurred a few times. V gene TRBV5-5 combines with J gene TRBJ1-3; tentative D call: TRBD1 (5 bases). The V end was cut by 4 bases, the J end by 0 bases, with 11 bases between. Germline lookup yields CDR1 SGHKS and CDR2 YYEKEE (reference sequence). The CDR3 is made up of 15 amino acids. This CDR3 reads CASSLDIFSGNTIYF. The DNA for the CDR3 is TGTGCCAGCAGCCTGGACATCTTCTCTGGAAACACCATATATTTT.

This chain's CDR3 is CASSLVLRETQYF. The CDR3 DNA reads as TGTGCCAGCAGCTTAGTTTTGAGGGAGACCCAGTACTTC. V gene TRBV11-1 combines with J gene TRBJ2-5, with no clear D. V lost 1 base, J lost 5 bases, and 8 bases lay in between. The CDR3 spans 13 residues. Germline V CDR1 and CDR2: SGHAT, FQDESV (reference sequence).

CDR3 sequence (DNA): TGTGCCAGCAGCCGGGGACAGGTTGACGATACGCAGTATTTT. This sequence encodes CASSRGQVDDTQYF. The genes are TRBV5-6 and TRBJ2-3; the match to TRBD1 covers 8 bases. The germline V gene encodes CDR1 SGHDT and CDR2 YYEEEE. After removal of 4 bases from V and 6 bases from J, the junction contained 7 bases not matched to a gene. This CDR3 is 14 amino acids long.

The CDR3 protein is CAISGASNQPQHF. The CDR3 DNA reads as TGTGCCATCAGTGGGGCTAGCAATCAGCCCCAGCATTTT. V is TRBV10-3 and J is TRBJ1-5, with D hard to call. Germline V gene sequence: CDR1 ENHRY, CDR2 SYGVKD. The CDR3 consists of 13 residues. V gave up 4 bases and J gave up 0 bases, with 4 bases separating them.

This clone was counted a single time. The V gene is TRBV11-2, the J gene TRBJ2-1; possibly TRBD2 for D (5 bases). The V and J ends lost 5 bases and 5 bases respectively, with 7 bases between them. The germline V gene encodes CDR1 SGHAT and CDR2 FQNNGV. CDR3 size: 12 residues. The CDR3 DNA sequence: TGTGCCAGCAGCCCGCGGGACAATGAGCAGTTCTTC. Protein product: CASSPRDNEQFF.

This clone occurred once. The DNA of the CDR3 is TGTGCCAGCAGTGTCTCGGGGGGGGCTAGCTCCTACAATGAGCAGTTCTTC. Translation gives CASSVSGGASSYNEQFF. The rearrangement links TRBV6-4 to TRBJ2-1, with 8 bases matching TRBD2. The V gene end was trimmed by 4 bases and the J gene end by 0 bases; junction bases not matched to a gene: 8. The CDR3 has 17 amino acids. Germline loops: CDR1 MRHNA, CDR2 SNTAGT.

The chain carries TRBV10-2 and TRBJ1-3, with TRBD1 matching 7 bases. CDR1 and CDR2 (germline): WSHSY, SAAADI. The CDR3 extends over 16 amino acids. The ends lost 5 bases at V and 0 bases at J; junction bases unmatched: 7. In nucleotides, the CDR3 is TGCGCCAGCAGTAATTACAGGGGAAACTCTGGAAACACCATATATTTT. The encoded protein is CASSNYRGNSGNTIYF.

V is TRBV28 and J is TRBJ2-5, with 9 positions matching TRBD1. The J segment lost 6 bases and the V segment lost 5 bases, leaving 7 bases of the junction unmatched. Germline V CDR1 and CDR2: MDHEN, SYDVKM. This CDR3 region has 14 residues. CDR3 in DNA: TGTGCCAGCAGTCTCACAGGGGGCAGGAAGACCCAGTACTTC. Translated: CASSLTGGRKTQYF.

This chain links TRBV28 with TRBJ1-6; weak D call: TRBD1 (5 bases). Germline loops: CDR1 MDHEN, CDR2 SYDVKM. Trimming left V 2 bases short and J 9 bases short, with 8 bases between. This CDR3 has 13 residues. The CDR3 here is CASSLGGGSPLHF. CDR3 DNA sequence: TGTGCCAGCAGTTTAGGGGGAGGTTCACCCCTCCACTTT.

J is TRBJ2-5 and V is TRBV5-6, with 7 positions matching TRBD1. There are 14 residues in the CDR3. The germline gives CDR1 SGHDT, CDR2 YYEEEE. J gave up 5 bases and V 4 bases, and 8 bases lay outside the gene matches. The CDR3 nucleotides read TGTGCCAGCAGCCTGAGGGGGCGCCCCGAGACCCAGTACTTC. This translates into CASSLRGRPETQYF.

The chain combines TRBV9 with TRBJ1-6, with D unclear. CDR1 is SGDLS and CDR2 is YYNGEE in the germline V gene. This CDR3 spans 14 amino acids. Trimming pared 0 bases from V and 5 bases from J, leaving 6 bases between. The CDR3 nucleotides are TGTGCCAGCAGCGTAGGGCAGGATAATTCACCCCTCCACTTT. Protein product: CASSVGQDNSPLHF.

The V call is TRBV27, the J call TRBJ2-1; TRBD1 agrees at 8 bases. Germline V lookup: CDR1 MNHEY, CDR2 SMNVEV (reference sequence). CDR3 size: 14 residues. J gave up 4 bases and V 6 bases, and 5 bases lay outside the gene matches. CDR3 bases: TGTGCCAGCAGCGGACAGGGAGGATACAATGAGCAGTTCTTC. Its protein is CASSGQGGYNEQFF.

The chain has TRBV5-1 and TRBJ2-3, with TRBD2 identical over 7 bases. The ends lost 4 bases at V and 1 base at J; junction bases unmatched: 6. Germline-derived CDR1 and CDR2 are SGHRS and YFSETQ. The CDR3 sequence is 15 residues long. The CDR3 DNA is TGCGCCAGCAGCCCGGCGGGGGTTCGCACAGATACGCAGTATTTT. The encoded protein is CASSPAGVRTDTQYF.

The chain is built from TRBV6-1 and TRBJ1-2; D not resolved. V lost 3 bases, J lost 7 bases, and 3 bases lay in between. The CDR3 length is 10 residues. Germline-derived CDR1 and CDR2 are MNHNS and SASEGT. The CDR3 region is CASSDVGYTF. Here the CDR3 DNA reads TGTGCCAGCAGTGACGTTGGCTACACCTTC.

The chain couples TRBV6-2 or TRBV6-3 to TRBJ1-1, with a weak D call TRBD1 (6 bases). CDR1 and CDR2 from the germline V gene are MNHEY and SVGEGT. CDR3 length: 12 amino acids. Trimming shortened V by 5 bases and J by 7 bases, and 11 bases separated the two germline ends. The CDR3 loop is CASSMGDNEAFF. CDR3 nucleotide sequence: TGTGCCAGCAGTATGGGGGACAATGAAGCTTTCTTT.

The chain recombines TRBV18 with TRBJ2-3; the match to TRBD1 covers 8 bases. This CDR3 region has 15 residues. Germline V lookup: CDR1 KGHSH, CDR2 LQKENI. Trimming took 4 bases from V and 1 from J; bases not matched to a gene: 4. The DNA of the CDR3 is TGTGCCAGCTCACTACAGGGGGGAGGCACAGATACGCAGTATTTT. Translated: CASSLQGGGTDTQYF. Full variable domain (outside the CDR3, taken from reference TRBV18 and TRBJ2-3): NAGVMQNPRHLVRRRGQEARLRCSPMKGHSHVYWYRQLPEEGLKFMVYLQKENIIDESGMPKERFSAEFPKEGPSILRIQQVVRGDSAAYFCASSLQGGGTDTQYFGPGTRLTVL.

This rearrangement joins TRBV6-5 to TRBJ1-6, with TRBD1 matching over 9 bases. V trimming: 2 bases; J trimming: 9 bases; junction bases outside the gene matches: 5. The germline V gene has CDR1 MNHEY and CDR2 SVGAGI. This CDR3 has 15 residues. CDR3 sequence (DNA): TGTGCCAGCAGTTACGGGACAGGGATTAGTTCACCCCTCCACTTT. As protein: CASSYGTGISSPLHF.

V usage is TRBV18 and J usage is TRBJ1-6; unclear D gene. Trimming took off 2 bases at V and 7 bases at J, with 6 bases between the two ends. Germline CDR1 and CDR2: KGHSH and LQKENI. This CDR3 has 13 amino acids. The CDR3 nucleotides are TGTGCCAGCTCACCATCCCTAAATTCACCCCTCCACTTT. It yields the protein CASSPSLNSPLHF.

This chain links TRBV29-1 with TRBJ1-2; 8 nucleotides match TRBD1. V shed 8 bases and J 0 bases; nucleotides not matched to a gene: 17. Germline V CDR1 and CDR2: SQVTM, ANQGSEA. This CDR3 is built from 17 residues. CDR3 DNA: TGCAGCCCCTCTCGGGCGAGACAGGGGAGTTCTAACTATGGCTACACCTTC. The encoded protein is CSPSRARQGSSNYGYTF.

This chain uses TRBV4-1 with TRBJ1-4; 7 bases match TRBD1. V was clipped by 0 bases and J by 7 bases; unmatched bases: 5. There are 15 residues in the CDR3. Germline CDR1 reads MGHRA; CDR2 reads YSYEKL. CDR3 protein: CASSQEGGIIEKLFF. As DNA, the CDR3 is TGCGCCAGCAGCCAAGAAGGGGGCATTATTGAAAAACTGTTTTTT.